These T cell receptor beta chains were read from a single sample in a study of Ad26.COV2.S vaccination and SARS-CoV-2 variants. Profiling relied on immunoSEQ multiplex PCR, and the TCRdb table lists in-frame clones only, not all of them. Here the sample spans 100,000 or so clones, around 82% being singletons. Specimen: peripheral blood, collected after recovery from COVID-19. These receptors originate from a human donor who had recovered from COVID-19. The CDR3 runs from the conserved cysteine through the conserved F or W. A D gene is named only where the DNA matches it firmly. Expanded clones get a size class; other rows say once, few or many, or leave the size out.

TRBV27	TRBJ2-1	TRBD2	.	CASNGQGSSGGSYNEQFF	TGTGCCAGCAACGGTCAGGGGAGTAGCGGGGGATCCTACAATGAGCAGTTCTTC
TRBV4-2	TRBJ2-3	.	.	CASRSRGMTDTQYF	TGTGCCAGCAGAAGTCGGGGGATGACAGATACGCAGTATTTT
TRBV3-1/TRBV3-2	TRBJ1-6	.	.	CASSQAGRNSPLHF	TGTGCCAGCAGCCAAGCGGGGCGCAATTCACCCCTCCACTTT
TRBV18	TRBJ1-2	.	.	CASSPGQLVDGYTF	TGTGCCAGCTCACCAGGACAGTTGGTCGATGGCTACACCTTC
TRBV5-6	TRBJ1-1	.	few	CASSLSGWFPMNTEAFF	TGTGCCAGCAGCTTGAGTGGTTGGTTCCCAATGAACACTGAAGCTTTCTTT
TRBV28	TRBJ2-1	.	.	CASLGLGEQFF	TGTGCCAGCCTCGGGTTGGGTGAGCAGTTCTTC
TRBV6-5	TRBJ2-1	.	.	CASRRIVHNNEQFF	TGTGCCAGCAGGCGGATAGTCCACAACAATGAGCAGTTCTTC
TRBV28	TRBJ2-1	.	.	CASALSHSGLSNEQFF	TGTGCCAGCGCTCTTTCCCATAGTGGGTTGTCTAATGAGCAGTTCTTC
TRBV6-1	TRBJ1-1	.	.	CASSESRGSPNTEAFF	TGTGCCAGCAGTGAAAGTAGGGGGAGTCCGAACACTGAAGCTTTCTTT
TRBV30	TRBJ2-7	.	.	CAWGQAYEQYF	TGTGCCTGGGGACAAGCCTACGAGCAGTACTTC
TRBV10-3	TRBJ2-6	.	.	CAISEGSGANVLTF	TGTGCCATCAGTGAAGGCTCTGGGGCCAACGTCCTGACTTTC
TRBV19	TRBJ2-2	.	.	CAILPERWPGELFF	TGTGCCATCCTCCCTGAGAGGTGGCCCGGGGAGCTGTTTTTT
TRBV6-5	TRBJ2-2	.	few	CATSQIYTGELFF	TGTGCCACCTCACAAATCTACACCGGGGAGCTGTTTTTT
TRBV27	TRBJ2-1	TRBD2	.	CASRPTSGGFSYNEQFF	TGTGCCAGCAGACCAACTAGCGGGGGATTCTCCTACAATGAGCAGTTCTTC
TRBV9	TRBJ2-7	TRBD1	.	CASSVTGGRTYEQYF	TGTGCCAGCAGCGTAACAGGGGGCCGAACCTACGAGCAGTACTTC
TRBV5-4	TRBJ1-1	TRBD1	.	CASSSRQGLNTEAFF	TGTGCCAGCAGCTCCAGACAGGGCTTGAACACTGAAGCTTTCTTT
TRBV5-1	TRBJ2-1	.	few	CASSPLQGGYNEQFF	TGCGCCAGCAGCCCGCTACAGGGTGGATACAATGAGCAGTTCTTC
TRBV3-1/TRBV3-2	TRBJ2-1	TRBD2	.	CASSPQTSGDFSYNEQFF	TGTGCCAGCAGCCCTCAGACTAGCGGGGATTTTTCATACAATGAGCAGTTCTTC
TRBV11-3	TRBJ2-2	.	.	CASSLVSTGAGGELFF	TGTGCCAGCAGCTTAGTATCGACTGGGGCGGGCGGGGAGCTGTTTTTT
TRBV7-2	TRBJ2-1	.	.	CASSLYTMENEQFF	TGTGCCAGCAGCTTATATACCATGGAAAATGAGCAGTTCTTC
TRBV10-2	TRBJ2-1	TRBD2	.	CAVGTSGGVDEQFF	TGCGCCGTTGGGACTAGCGGGGGGGTAGATGAGCAGTTCTTC
TRBV30	TRBJ2-5	.	.	CAWSVLRGETQYF	TGTGCCTGGAGTGTCCTTCGGGGGGAGACCCAGTACTTC
TRBV12-3/TRBV12-4	TRBJ1-2	.	.	CASSSAVGYTF	TGTGCCAGCAGTTCCGCGGTTGGCTACACCTTC
TRBV11-3	TRBJ2-7	TRBD1	few	CASSSGQGRSYEQYF	TGTGCCAGCAGCTCAGGACAGGGGCGATCCTACGAGCAGTACTTC
TRBV29-1	TRBJ1-5	.	.	CSVAGEGQPQHF	TGCAGCGTTGCAGGGGAGGGACAGCCCCAGCATTTT
TRBV19	TRBJ1-3	.	.	CASSITALSGNTIYF	TGTGCCAGTAGTATCACAGCGCTCTCTGGAAACACCATATATTTT
TRBV6-6	TRBJ1-2	TRBD1	once	CASTMGTGGGYGYTF	TGTGCCAGCACCATGGGGACAGGGGGGGGCTATGGCTACACCTTC
TRBV30	TRBJ2-7	.	.	CAWSVNGFTYEQYF	TGTGCCTGGAGTGTAAATGGGTTCACCTACGAGCAGTACTTC
TRBV7-9	TRBJ1-2	.	.	CASSLTDLNGYTF	TGTGCCAGCAGTCTAACAGATTTAAATGGCTACACCTTC
TRBV19	TRBJ1-3	.	.	CASSIDFSGNTIYF	TGTGCCAGTAGTATAGACTTCTCTGGAAACACCATATATTTT
TRBV28	TRBJ1-2	TRBD1	few	CASSSKGQGLGYTF	TGTGCCAGCAGTTCTAAGGGACAGGGGCTCGGCTACACCTTC
TRBV5-1	TRBJ2-7	.	.	CASSLYYEQYF	TGCGCCAGCAGCTTGTACTACGAGCAGTACTTC
TRBV4-1	TRBJ1-6	.	.	CASSQRGFRRGDNSPLHF	TGCGCCAGCAGCCAACGAGGTTTTCGCAGGGGTGATAATTCACCCCTCCACTTT
TRBV6-5	TRBJ1-4	.	once	CASNGGGGLEKLFF	TGTGCCAGCAACGGGGGAGGGGGTTTGGAAAAACTGTTTTTT
TRBV9	TRBJ1-3	TRBD1	.	CASSPGGAFGNTIYF	TGTGCCAGCAGCCCAGGGGGCGCGTTTGGAAACACCATATATTTT
TRBV28	TRBJ2-7	TRBD1	once	CASSLPGQGFEGQYF	TGTGCCAGCAGCCTACCGGGACAGGGGTTTGAGGGGCAGTACTTC
TRBV5-1	TRBJ2-2	.	.	CASSLAGVGSGELFF	TGCGCCAGCAGCTTGGCCGGAGTGGGGTCCGGGGAGCTGTTTTTT
TRBV2	TRBJ1-4	TRBD1	.	CASSRDSREKLFF	TGTGCCAGCAGTCGGGACAGCCGTGAAAAACTGTTTTTT
TRBV4-2	TRBJ2-7	.	.	CASSQDQESSYEQYF	TGTGCCAGCAGCCAAGATCAGGAATCCTCCTACGAGCAGTACTTC
TRBV5-5	TRBJ2-7	.	.	CASSDPGLPQDEQYF	TGTGCCAGCAGCGATCCGGGACTCCCCCAAGACGAGCAGTACTTC
TRBV15	TRBJ2-2	.	.	CATSTGTLNTGELFF	TGTGCCACCAGCACCGGGACACTCAACACCGGGGAGCTGTTTTTT
TRBV3-1/TRBV3-2	TRBJ1-3	TRBD1	.	CASSHAGGSGGNTIYF	TGTGCCAGCAGCCACGCAGGGGGCTCGGGGGGAAACACCATATATTTT
TRBV11-2	TRBJ1-1	.	.	CASSLVTGGGEAFF	TGTGCCAGCAGCTTAGTTACGGGGGGAGGTGAAGCTTTCTTT
TRBV28	TRBJ1-2	.	few	CASSQLIFYGYTF	TGTGCCAGCAGTCAACTGATCTTCTATGGCTACACCTTC
TRBV4-2	TRBJ1-3	.	.	CASSQDWGGRGNTIYF	TGTGCCAGCAGCCAAGATTGGGGTGGCAGAGGAAACACCATATATTTT
TRBV6-2/TRBV6-3	TRBJ1-1	TRBD1	.	CASSYQGGTEAFF	TGTGCCAGCAGTTACCAGGGGGGGACTGAAGCTTTCTTT
TRBV30	TRBJ1-3	.	.	CAWTGSGNTIYF	TGTGCCTGGACTGGCTCTGGAAACACCATATATTTT
TRBV9	TRBJ1-6	.	.	CASSPDRNSPLHF	TGTGCCAGCAGCCCGGACAGAAATTCACCCCTCCACTTT
TRBV3-1/TRBV3-2	TRBJ2-2	TRBD2	.	CASSQLTTSGRGGELFF	TGTGCCAGCAGCCAGCTGACGACTAGCGGGAGAGGCGGGGAGCTGTTTTTT
TRBV7-2	TRBJ1-2	.	.	CASSLAGYGYTF	TGTGCCAGCAGCTTAGCGGGGTATGGCTACACCTTC
TRBV7-2	TRBJ2-1	.	.	CASSDTRGDSGEQFF	TGTGCCAGCAGCGATACTAGGGGGGATTCGGGTGAGCAGTTCTTC
TRBV28	TRBJ2-7	TRBD1	few	CASSSGQNYEQYF	TGTGCCAGCAGTTCGGGACAGAACTACGAGCAGTACTTC
TRBV6-5	TRBJ1-5	.	.	CASTPGGNQPQHF	TGTGCCAGCACCCCGGGGGGCAATCAGCCCCAGCATTTT